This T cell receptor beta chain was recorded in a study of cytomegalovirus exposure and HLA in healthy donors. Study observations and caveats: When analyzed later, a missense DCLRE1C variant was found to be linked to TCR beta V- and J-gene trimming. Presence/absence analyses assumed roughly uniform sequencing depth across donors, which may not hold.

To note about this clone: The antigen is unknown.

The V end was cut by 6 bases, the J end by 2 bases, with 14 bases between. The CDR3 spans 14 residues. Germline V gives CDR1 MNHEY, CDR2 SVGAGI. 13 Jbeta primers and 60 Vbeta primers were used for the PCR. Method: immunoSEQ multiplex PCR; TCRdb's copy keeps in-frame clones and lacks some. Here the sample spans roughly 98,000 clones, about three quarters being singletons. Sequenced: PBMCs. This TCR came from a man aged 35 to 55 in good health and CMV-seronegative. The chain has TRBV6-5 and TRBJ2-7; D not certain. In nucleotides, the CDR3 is TGTGCCAGCAGCATACCCGGTCGCCCCTACGAGCAGTACTTC. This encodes CASSIPGRPYEQYF.